The present T cell receptor (beta chain) was sequenced within a study of T cells in Graves' hyperthyroidism and ophthalmopathy. Findings and limits, study-wide: Onset of ophthalmopathy came a median approximately 6.9 months after the model predicted it. Blood also showed most of the thyroid clonotypes that were expanded above 0.001.

There were TCR beta CDR3 regions amplified from RNA transcripts. RT-PCR in the first round (using the HTBI primer set) targeted the TCR CDR3. Via MiXCR, TCRdb re-called the multiplex PCR reads, giving one row per CDR3 protein. This sample has a few hundred thousand distinct CDR3 sequences, with about half found just once. The hyperthyroidism was newly diagnosed and had lasted under 2 months; the patients were aged 18 to 65. Many counts were recorded for this clonotype. Its antigen is as yet unknown. Germline V gene sequence: CDR1 DFQATT, CDR2 SNEGSKA (reference sequence). V was clipped by 0 bases and J by 4 bases, with 18 bases between them. CDR3 length equals 16 residues.

This clonotype was sampled from a woman aged 18-29 years with Graves' hyperthyroidism. Input material: peripheral blood or thyroid tissue (not recorded which). The chain joins TRBV20-1 to TRBJ2-5, with D hard to call. This CDR3 reads CSARDLIRQQAETQYF. For the CDR3, the DNA is TGCAGTGCTAGAGATCTGATACGGCAGCAAGCAGAGACCCAGTACTTC.